The rows below give T cell receptor beta chains drawn from one sample of a study of T cells in Graves' hyperthyroidism and ophthalmopathy. Using its own MiXCR run on the multiplex PCR reads, TCRdb lists one record per CDR3 protein. Found here are 400,000 or so distinct CDR3 sequences, roughly 15% of them singletons; the top ten hold approximately 20%. What was sequenced was blood. The receptors come from a woman in her sixties with Graves' ophthalmopathy. The CDR3 runs from the conserved cysteine through the conserved F or W. A D gene is named only where the DNA matches it firmly. Size is omitted from some rows. Given values are once, few, many or a class for expanded clones.

abundance: many
v_gene: TRBV7-9
j_gene: TRBJ2-3
d_gene: TRBD2
CDR3nt: TGTGCCAGCAGCCCCGGACTAGCGGGAAGAGATACGCAGTATTTT
CDR3aa: CASSPGLAGRDTQYF

abundance: many
v_gene: TRBV13
j_gene: TRBJ2-7
d_gene: TRBD2
CDR3nt: TGTGCCAGCAGCTCGTCTAGCGGCTCCTACGAGCAGTACTTC
CDR3aa: CASSSSSGSYEQYF

abundance: many
v_gene: TRBV5-4
j_gene: TRBJ2-7
d_gene: NA
CDR3nt: TGTGCCAGCAGCTCCGGTGGGACGGCCAGCTACGAGCAGTACTTC
CDR3aa: CASSSGGTASYEQYF

abundance: many
v_gene: TRBV6-2/TRBV6-3
j_gene: TRBJ2-2
d_gene: NA
CDR3nt: TGTGCCAGCCGCGGCGAGAGCTGGAACACCGGGGAGCTGTTTTTT
CDR3aa: CASRGESWNTGELFF

abundance: many
v_gene: TRBV2
j_gene: TRBJ2-7
d_gene: NA
CDR3nt: TGTGCCAGCAGCTGGCAGCCCTACGAGCAGTACTTC
CDR3aa: CASSWQPYEQYF

abundance: few
v_gene: TRBV5-1
j_gene: TRBJ1-5
d_gene: NA
CDR3nt: TGCGCCAGCAGCTTGGGGGGGGCCCGTCCCCAGCATTTT
CDR3aa: CASSLGGARPQHF

abundance: many
v_gene: TRBV7-2
j_gene: TRBJ2-3
d_gene: NA
CDR3nt: TGTGCCAGCAGCTACCTAGCAGATACGCAGTATTTT
CDR3aa: CASSYLADTQYF

abundance: few
v_gene: TRBV29-1
j_gene: TRBJ2-1
d_gene: TRBD2
CDR3nt: TGCAGCGTTGAAGGGGGGACTAGCGGGAGTGGGTCCTACAATGAGCAGTTCTTC
CDR3aa: CSVEGGTSGSGSYNEQFF

abundance: NA
v_gene: TRBV20-1
j_gene: TRBJ2-7
d_gene: TRBD2
CDR3nt: TGCAGTGTGAAGCGGGGGCCTGGCTACGAGCAGTACTTC
CDR3aa: CSVKRGPGYEQYF

abundance: many
v_gene: TRBV6-1
j_gene: TRBJ2-7
d_gene: TRBD2
CDR3nt: TGTGCCAGCAGTTTTCAAGCGGGAGTCAGGAACGAGCAGTACTTC
CDR3aa: CASSFQAGVRNEQYF

abundance: many
v_gene: TRBV28
j_gene: TRBJ1-3
d_gene: TRBD1
CDR3nt: TGTGCCAGTTCGACAGGGACTTCTGGAAACACCATATATTTT
CDR3aa: CASSTGTSGNTIYF

abundance: NA
v_gene: TRBV18
j_gene: TRBJ2-3
d_gene: TRBD2
CDR3nt: TGTGCCAGCTCACCACGACCGACTAGCGGGCCCACAGATACGCAGTATTTT
CDR3aa: CASSPRPTSGPTDTQYF

abundance: many
v_gene: TRBV27
j_gene: TRBJ2-7
d_gene: NA
CDR3nt: TGTGCCAGCAGAAGAGGGAGTACATACGAGCAGTACTTC
CDR3aa: CASRRGSTYEQYF

abundance: few
v_gene: TRBV5-5
j_gene: TRBJ2-7
d_gene: TRBD2
CDR3nt: TGTGCCAGCACCTTATCTCTAGCGGGAGCTTTGTACGAGCAGTACTTC
CDR3aa: CASTLSLAGALYEQYF

abundance: few
v_gene: TRBV12-3/TRBV12-4
j_gene: TRBJ1-1
d_gene: NA
CDR3nt: TGTGCCAGCAGTTTTAAGGGAGGGGACACTGAAGCTTTCTTT
CDR3aa: CASSFKGGDTEAFF

abundance: many
v_gene: TRBV7-3
j_gene: TRBJ1-1
d_gene: TRBD1
CDR3nt: TGTGCCAGCAGCTCACAGGGGATGGGGAACACTGAAGCTTTCTTT
CDR3aa: CASSSQGMGNTEAFF

abundance: many
v_gene: TRBV3-1
j_gene: TRBJ1-5
d_gene: TRBD1
CDR3nt: TGTGCCAGCAGCCCACACGGACAGGGGCAGCCCCAGCATTTT
CDR3aa: CASSPHGQGQPQHF

abundance: few
v_gene: TRBV9
j_gene: TRBJ2-7
d_gene: NA
CDR3nt: TGTGCCAGCAGCGTAACAGGGACCGGATACGAGCAGTACTTC
CDR3aa: CASSVTGTGYEQYF

abundance: NA
v_gene: TRBV3-1
j_gene: TRBJ2-7
d_gene: NA
CDR3nt: TGTGCCAGCAGCGACCTAGCTTCCTACGAGCAGTACTTC
CDR3aa: CASSDLASYEQYF

abundance: few
v_gene: TRBV12-5
j_gene: TRBJ2-1
d_gene: NA
CDR3nt: TGTGCTAGTGGTATATTCAATGAGCAGTTCTTC
CDR3aa: CASGIFNEQFF

abundance: few
v_gene: TRBV29-1
j_gene: TRBJ1-4
d_gene: NA
CDR3nt: TGCAGCGCCCAGAAGGGCCCGGAAAAACTGTTTTTT
CDR3aa: CSAQKGPEKLFF